This TCR beta chain was identified during a study of shared clonotypes between healthy human individuals. Findings of the study overall: The researchers took only blood, and tissue repertoires probably look different.

Assay used: immunoSEQ multiplex PCR; TCRdb lists only in-frame clones, some missing. Seen here are over 400,000 clones, roughly 80% observed once, and the top ten hold approximately 12%. Healthy HIV-negative adults with no recent acute infections or vaccinations were recruited as donors. Adults of Caucasian background living in Nashville, Tennessee made up all donors. With respect to this clone: The target antigen is unknown.

The sequencing input was PBMCs. The receptor comes from a woman aged 40-49 years in good health. Some clones in this sample may be carry-over from other donors' samples.

CDR3 nucleotides: TGTGCCAGCAGCTTTAGGGCCGTACAGGGGCTTCGGGACACTGAAGCTTTCTTT. As protein: CASSFRAVQGLRDTEAFF. The gene calls are TRBV11-3 and TRBJ1-1; 7 nucleotides agree with TRBD1. This CDR3 has 18 residues. CDR1 is SGHNT, CDR2 YENEEA, per germline. V shed 3 bases, J shed 3 bases, and the junction held 16 bases outside the gene matches.